This entry describes one T cell receptor (beta chain). The antigen remains unidentified. This record belongs to a study of CD8 T cells in Susac syndrome. Study findings and constraints: It was acknowledged by the study that relatively few individuals were included in its TCR sequencing and HLA analysis.

RNA in amounts of about 0.45 to 1 ug was reverse transcribed with random hexamers. TCR beta CDR3 was amplified by immunoSEQ covering 54 Vbeta and 13 Jbeta. Using its own MiXCR run on the immunoSEQ multiplex PCR reads, TCRdb lists one record per CDR3 protein. The sample consists of approximately 160,000 distinct CDR3 sequences, over 85% of them appearing once. The CDR3 has 12 amino acids. Germline CDR1 SGHRS, CDR2 YFSETQ. V was clipped by 0 bases and J by 4 bases, with 4 bases between them. The sample was CD4+ T cells from PBMCs. This sequence joins TRBV5-1 and TRBJ2-5, with D hard to call. This TCR was recovered from a human donor in good health. CDR3 amino acids: CASSLEGETQYF. In DNA form, the CDR3 reads TGCGCCAGCAGCTTGGAAGGAGAGACCCAGTACTTC.